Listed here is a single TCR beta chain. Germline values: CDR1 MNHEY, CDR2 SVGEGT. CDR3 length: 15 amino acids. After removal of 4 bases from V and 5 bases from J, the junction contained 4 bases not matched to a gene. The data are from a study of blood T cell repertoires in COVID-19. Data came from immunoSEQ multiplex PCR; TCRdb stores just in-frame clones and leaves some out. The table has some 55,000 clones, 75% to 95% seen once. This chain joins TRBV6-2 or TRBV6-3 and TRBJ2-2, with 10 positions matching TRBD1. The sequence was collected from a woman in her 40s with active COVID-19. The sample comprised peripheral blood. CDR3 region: CASSSGTGVTGELFF. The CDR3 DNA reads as TGTGCCAGCAGTTCCGGGACAGGGGTTACCGGGGAGCTGTTTTTT.